The rows below give T cell receptor beta chains drawn from one sample of a study of T cells in Graves' hyperthyroidism and ophthalmopathy. TCRdb itself ran the multiplex PCR reads through MiXCR, one entry per CDR3 protein. The sample contains some 570,000 distinct CDR3 sequences, approximately 17% of which appear only once. The sample comprised blood. Every receptor here comes from a young woman with Graves' ophthalmopathy. Both conserved end residues are part of each CDR3. The D gene is left open where the match is weak. The size entry is marked missing in some rows and otherwise reads once, few, many or a size class.

d_gene	j_gene	abundance	v_gene	CDR3aa	CDR3nt
.	TRBJ1-2	.	TRBV3-1	CASSQAAGWSGYTF	TGTGCCAGCAGCCAAGCGGCAGGGTGGAGCGGCTACACCTTC
TRBD1	TRBJ1-2	many	TRBV4-2	CASSLGTGGEGGYTF	TGTGCCAGCAGCCTGGGGACAGGGGGAGAAGGAGGCTACACCTTC
.	TRBJ2-7	many	TRBV27	CASSLSRGGPYEQYF	TGTGCCAGCAGTTTATCCAGGGGAGGGCCCTACGAGCAGTACTTC
.	TRBJ2-1	many	TRBV27	CASSLGDPPYNEQFF	TGTGCCAGCAGTTTAGGAGACCCCCCCTACAATGAGCAGTTCTTC
.	TRBJ2-2	.	TRBV27	CASSFGSGANTGELFF	TGTGCCAGCAGTTTTGGGTCGGGGGCGAACACCGGGGAGCTGTTTTTT
TRBD1	TRBJ2-5	.	TRBV15	CATSKGQEETQYF	TGTGCCACCAGCAAAGGACAGGAAGAGACCCAGTACTTC
TRBD2	TRBJ2-1	.	TRBV18	CASSSESGTTSHNEQFF	TGTGCCAGCTCATCCGAATCCGGGACTACCTCCCACAATGAGCAGTTCTTC
TRBD2	TRBJ2-1	many	TRBV9	CASSADGGTSGRFF	TGTGCCAGCAGCGCAGACGGGGGGACTAGCGGGAGGTTCTTC
TRBD1	TRBJ1-6	many	TRBV7-6	CASSLGTGGDNSPLHF	TGTGCCAGCAGCTTAGGGACAGGGGGAGATAATTCACCCCTCCACTTT
TRBD1	TRBJ2-5	many	TRBV3-1	CASDMDRGNPETQYF	TGTGCCAGCGATATGGACAGGGGGAATCCGGAGACCCAGTACTTC
.	TRBJ2-1	many	TRBV6-1	CASSVAEDYNEQFF	TGTGCCAGCAGTGTAGCGGAGGACTACAATGAGCAGTTCTTC
.	TRBJ2-5	few	TRBV20-1	CSASYETQYF	TGCAGTGCTAGCTACGAGACCCAGTACTTC
.	TRBJ2-7	many	TRBV20-1	CSAREGGAASYEQYF	TGCAGTGCTAGAGAAGGTGGGGCGGCCAGCTACGAGCAGTACTTC
.	TRBJ2-7	.	TRBV6-1	CASSEWRFTYEQYF	TGTGCCAGCAGTGAGTGGAGGTTCACCTACGAGCAGTACTTC
.	TRBJ2-7	many	TRBV28	CASSFEVGASYEQYF	TGTGCCAGCAGTTTTGAGGTGGGGGCTTCCTACGAGCAGTACTTC
.	TRBJ1-2	.	TRBV6-7	CAKHHCYGYTF	TGTGCTAAGCACCACTGCTATGGCTACACCTTC
.	TRBJ2-2	few	TRBV19	CASSIGPGVAGELFF	TGTGCCAGTAGTATAGGCCCAGGGGTGGCCGGGGAGCTGTTTTTT
.	TRBJ1-1	many	TRBV11-2	CASLDYPMNTEAFF	TGTGCCAGCCTAGACTACCCCATGAACACTGAAGCTTTCTTT
.	TRBJ2-4	few	TRBV15	CATSRELAGTAIQYF	TGTGCCACCAGCAGAGAATTGGCTGGCACGGCTATTCAGTACTTC
TRBD2	TRBJ2-3	.	TRBV20-1	CSASSREADTQYF	TGCAGTGCTAGCTCTCGGGAGGCAGATACGCAGTATTTT
.	TRBJ1-2	.	TRBV5-1	CASSPAPDQANYGYTF	TGCGCCAGCAGCCCCGCCCCGGACCAAGCTAACTATGGCTACACCTTC
.	TRBJ1-2	many	TRBV10-3	CAISVEDYGYTF	TGTGCCATCAGTGTGGAGGACTATGGCTACACCTTC
.	TRBJ1-1	many	TRBV28	CASSQSRAGNTEAFF	TGTGCCAGCAGCCAAAGTCGGGCCGGTAACACTGAAGCTTTCTTT
.	TRBJ1-2	many	TRBV3-1	CASSQRRTVKGLTNYGYTF	TGTGCCAGCAGCCAACGCCGGACAGTCAAAGGCTTGACTAACTATGGCTACACCTTC
TRBD1	TRBJ2-5	many	TRBV28	CASSLVRGSQETQYF	TGTGCCAGCAGTTTGGTCAGGGGGTCTCAAGAGACCCAGTACTTC
.	TRBJ2-1	many	TRBV20-1	CSAIRPYSNNEQFF	TGCAGTGCTATCAGACCGTACAGTAACAATGAGCAGTTCTTC
TRBD2	TRBJ2-1	.	TRBV7-3	CASSPLGGGLAGGPAYNEQFF	TGTGCCAGCAGCCCCCTCGGGGGTGGACTAGCGGGAGGGCCGGCCTACAATGAGCAGTTCTTC
.	TRBJ1-4	.	TRBV7-2	CASSLSPPVGDANEKLFF	TGTGCCAGCAGCTTATCACCTCCAGTTGGGGACGCTAATGAAAAACTGTTTTTT
.	TRBJ2-3	.	TRBV30	CAWSPSTDTQYF	TGTGCCTGGAGTCCTAGCACAGATACGCAGTATTTT
.	TRBJ1-6	.	TRBV9	CASSPSAGSSSPLHF	TGTGCCAGCAGTCCCTCGGCAGGGTCGAGTTCACCCCTCCACTTT
.	TRBJ2-7	.	TRBV6-4	CASSDLAPGRKSYEQYF	TGTGCCAGCAGTGACCTCGCTCCGGGACGGAAATCCTACGAGCAGTACTTC
.	TRBJ2-2	few	TRBV19	CASSAEVGELFF	TGTGCCAGTAGCGCAGAGGTCGGGGAGCTGTTTTTT
.	TRBJ1-2	.	TRBV5-1	CASSLDKALYGYTF	TGCGCCAGCAGCTTGGACAAGGCCCTCTATGGCTACACCTTC
.	TRBJ1-5	many	TRBV28	CASSLSGTGGQPQHF	TGTGCCAGCAGTTTGTCGGGAACGGGTGGACAGCCCCAGCATTTT
.	TRBJ2-1	.	TRBV11-2	CATGVHWDNEQFF	TGTGCCACAGGGGTCCATTGGGACAATGAGCAGTTCTTC
.	TRBJ1-1	many	TRBV5-1	CASSLTGVRANTEAFF	TGCGCCAGCAGCTTGACCGGAGTCAGGGCGAACACTGAAGCTTTCTTT
.	TRBJ1-1	many	TRBV6-1	CASSSGLKNTEAFF	TGTGCCAGCAGTAGCGGACTCAAGAACACTGAAGCTTTCTTT